Listed below are T cell receptor beta chains from one sample, sequenced in a study of technical replicates of blood from several donors. Measured with immunoSEQ multiplex PCR; TCRdb has only the in-frame clones, and not every one. The repertoire consists of approximately 75,000 clones, with 81% occurring once and the leading ten covering around 3.9%. Material for sequencing was PBMCs. These receptors all come from a human donor in good health. Some clones in this sample may be carry-over from other donors' samples. Both conserved end residues are part of each CDR3. A D gene is named only where the DNA matches it firmly. The size entry is marked missing in some rows and otherwise reads once, few, many or a size class.

size	J	length	V	D	CDR3	DNA
-	TRBJ2-7	13	TRBV29-1	TRBD2	CSVVLAGGYEQYF	TGCAGCGTTGTATTAGCGGGGGGCTACGAGCAGTACTTC
-	TRBJ2-2	17	TRBV4-1	TRBD2	CASSRNLALAGSGELFF	TGCGCCAGCAGCCGTAACCTGGCCCTAGCGGGGTCCGGGGAGCTGTTTTTT
-	TRBJ1-2	14	TRBV5-6	TRBD1	CASSLIRQGEGYTF	TGTGCCAGCAGCTTAATTCGACAGGGTGAAGGCTACACCTTC
-	TRBJ2-5	12	TRBV9	-	CASSGAQETQYF	TGTGCCAGCAGCGGAGCCCAAGAGACCCAGTACTTC
-	TRBJ2-3	13	TRBV29-1	TRBD1	CSVAIGGGNTQYF	TGCAGCGTCGCTATAGGGGGCGGAAATACGCAGTATTTT
-	TRBJ1-1	13	TRBV5-3	-	CATIPGQNTEAFF	TGTGCCACAATCCCGGGACAGAACACTGAAGCTTTCTTT
-	TRBJ1-2	15	TRBV5-1	-	CASSLGQTDLSGYTF	TGCGCCAGCAGCTTGGGACAGACCGATTTGAGTGGCTACACCTTC
-	TRBJ2-1	15	TRBV5-8	TRBD1	CASSFRQGAHNEQFF	TGTGCCAGCAGCTTCCGACAGGGGGCCCACAATGAGCAGTTCTTC
-	TRBJ2-7	13	TRBV30	-	CAWGWRRSYEQYF	TGTGCCTGGGGTTGGAGGAGGTCCTACGAGCAGTACTTC
-	TRBJ2-1	15	TRBV7-3	TRBD2	CASSLKTGGANEQFF	TGTGCCAGCAGCTTAAAGACCGGGGGGGCCAATGAGCAGTTCTTC
-	TRBJ2-3	14	TRBV12-5	-	CASGPSLGPPTQYF	TGTGCTAGTGGGCCGTCGTTGGGGCCTCCTACGCAGTATTTT
-	TRBJ1-1	14	TRBV21-1	-	CASSKGQGDTEAFF	TGTGCCAGCAGCAAAGGTCAGGGGGACACTGAAGCTTTCTTT
once	TRBJ1-5	18	TRBV15	TRBD1	CATSRDHQGAGRNQPQHF	TGTGCCACCAGCAGAGATCATCAGGGGGCGGGTCGCAATCAGCCCCAGCATTTT
-	TRBJ1-1	14	TRBV2	-	CATPRPQENTEAFF	TGTGCCACCCCCCGCCCGCAGGAGAACACTGAAGCTTTCTTT
-	TRBJ1-2	12	TRBV29-1	TRBD1	CSVERTGYGYTF	TGCAGCGTTGAAAGGACAGGGTACGGCTACACCTTC
-	TRBJ1-2	15	TRBV6-6	TRBD1	CASSWGQGSDHGYTF	TGTGCCAGCAGTTGGGGACAGGGATCGGATCATGGCTACACCTTC
few	TRBJ2-3	12	TRBV30	-	CAQTPAGDTQYF	TGTGCGCAAACTCCGGCAGGAGATACGCAGTATTTT